This T cell receptor (beta chain) was identified in a study of CD8+CD57+ T cells in acquired aplastic anemia. This clonotype was seen at least ten times. Genomic DNA templated the TCR beta VDJ and CDR3 profiling. A single record per CDR3 protein comes from TCRdb applying MiXCR to the reads. The data hold roughly 58,000 distinct CDR3 sequences, with 55% observed a single time. Germline assignment: CDR1 SGHAT and CDR2 FQNNGV. Trimming took 3 bases from V and 1 from J; bases not matched to a gene: 5. The CDR3 totals 16 residues. The clonotype comes from a human donor in good health, serving as a control. Sequencing used sorted CD4+, CD8+, or CD8+CD57+ T cells (not recorded which) from PBMCs. V usage is TRBV11-2 and J usage is TRBJ2-7; 11 bases are a match to TRBD1. The CDR3 coding sequence is TGTGCCAGCAGCTTGCCAGGGACAGGGGGATCCTACGAGCAGTACTTC. It translates to CASSLPGTGGSYEQYF.